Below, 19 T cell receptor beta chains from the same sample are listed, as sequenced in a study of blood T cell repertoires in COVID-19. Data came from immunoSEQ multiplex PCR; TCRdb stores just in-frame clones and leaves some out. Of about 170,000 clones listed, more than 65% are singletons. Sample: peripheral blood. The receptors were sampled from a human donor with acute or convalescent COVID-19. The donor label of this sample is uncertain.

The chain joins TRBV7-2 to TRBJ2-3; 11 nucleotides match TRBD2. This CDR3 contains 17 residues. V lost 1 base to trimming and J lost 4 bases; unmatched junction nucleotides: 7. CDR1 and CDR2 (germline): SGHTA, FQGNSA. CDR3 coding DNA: TGTGCCAGCAGCTTAGTGGGACTAGCGGCATCGGCAGATACGCAGTATTTT. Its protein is CASSLVGLAASADTQYF. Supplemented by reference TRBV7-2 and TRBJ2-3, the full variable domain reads GAGVSQSPSNKVTEKGKDVELRCDPISGHTALYWYRQSLGQGLEFLIYFQGNSAPDKSGLPSDRFSAERTGGSVSTLTIQRTQQEDSAVYLCASSLVGLAASADTQYFGPGTRLTVL.

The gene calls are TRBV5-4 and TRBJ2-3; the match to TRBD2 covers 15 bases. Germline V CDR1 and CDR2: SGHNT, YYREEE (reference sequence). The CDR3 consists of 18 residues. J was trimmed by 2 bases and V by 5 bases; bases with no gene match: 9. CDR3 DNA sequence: TGTGCCAGCAGACACCGGACTAGCGGGGGGGCGGCCACAGATACGCAGTATTTT. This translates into CASRHRTSGGAATDTQYF.

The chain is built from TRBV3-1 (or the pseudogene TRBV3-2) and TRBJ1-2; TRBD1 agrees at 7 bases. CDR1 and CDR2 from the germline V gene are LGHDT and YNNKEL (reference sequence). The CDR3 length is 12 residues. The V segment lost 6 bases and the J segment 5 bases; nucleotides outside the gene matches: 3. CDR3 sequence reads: CASSQGVYGYTF. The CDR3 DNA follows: TGTGCCAGCAGTCAGGGGGTGTATGGCTACACCTTC.

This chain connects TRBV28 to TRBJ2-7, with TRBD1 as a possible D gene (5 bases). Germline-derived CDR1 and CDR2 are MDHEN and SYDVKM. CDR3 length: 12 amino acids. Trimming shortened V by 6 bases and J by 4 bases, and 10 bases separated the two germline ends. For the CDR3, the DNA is TGTGCCAGCAGACCTCAGGGTTACGAGCAGTACTTC. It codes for CASRPQGYEQYF. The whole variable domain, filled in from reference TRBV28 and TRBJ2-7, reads DVKVTQSSRYLVKRTGEKVFLECVQDMDHENMFWYRQDPGLGLRLIYFSYDVKMKEKGDIPEGYSVSREKKERFSLILESASTNQTSMYLCASRPQGYEQYFGPGTRLTVT.

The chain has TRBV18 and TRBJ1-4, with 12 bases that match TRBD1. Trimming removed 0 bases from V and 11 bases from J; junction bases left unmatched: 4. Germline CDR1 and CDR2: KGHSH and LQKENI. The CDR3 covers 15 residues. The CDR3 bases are TGTGCCAGCTCACCACCGGGACAGGGGGCCGGGAAACTGTTTTTT. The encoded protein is CASSPPGQGAGKLFF.

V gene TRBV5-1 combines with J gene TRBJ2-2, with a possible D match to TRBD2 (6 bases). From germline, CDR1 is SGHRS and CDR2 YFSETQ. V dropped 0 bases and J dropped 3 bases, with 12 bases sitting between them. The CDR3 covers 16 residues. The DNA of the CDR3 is TGCGCCAGCAGCTTGGACGGGACTCCCTACACCGGGGAGCTGTTTTTT. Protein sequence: CASSLDGTPYTGELFF.

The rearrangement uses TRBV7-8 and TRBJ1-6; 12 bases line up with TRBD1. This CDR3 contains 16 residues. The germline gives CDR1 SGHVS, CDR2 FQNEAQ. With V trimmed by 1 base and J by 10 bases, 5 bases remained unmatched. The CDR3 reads CASSLVMGQGASPLHF. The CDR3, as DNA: TGTGCCAGCAGCTTAGTGATGGGACAGGGGGCCTCACCCCTCCACTTT.

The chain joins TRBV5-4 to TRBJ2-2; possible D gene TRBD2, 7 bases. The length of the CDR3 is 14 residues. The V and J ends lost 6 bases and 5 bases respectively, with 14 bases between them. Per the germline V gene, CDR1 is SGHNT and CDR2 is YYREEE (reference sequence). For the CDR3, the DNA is TGTGCCAGCACCCGGGGGGCCGGGACCGGGGAGCTGTTTTTT. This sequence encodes CASTRGAGTGELFF. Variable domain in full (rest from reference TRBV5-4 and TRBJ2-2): ETGVTQSPTHLIKTRGQQVTLRCSSQSGHNTVSWYQQALGQGPQFIFQYYREEENGRGNFPPRFSGLQFPNYSSELNVNALELDDSALYLCASTRGAGTGELFFGEGSRLTVL.

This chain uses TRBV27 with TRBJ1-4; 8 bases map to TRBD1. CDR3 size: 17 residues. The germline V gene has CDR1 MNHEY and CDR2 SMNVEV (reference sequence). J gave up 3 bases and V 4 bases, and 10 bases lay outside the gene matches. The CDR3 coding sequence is TGTGCCAGCAGTTCCGCCCAGGGACAGGTCGCTAATGAAAAACTGTTTTTT. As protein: CASSSAQGQVANEKLFF.

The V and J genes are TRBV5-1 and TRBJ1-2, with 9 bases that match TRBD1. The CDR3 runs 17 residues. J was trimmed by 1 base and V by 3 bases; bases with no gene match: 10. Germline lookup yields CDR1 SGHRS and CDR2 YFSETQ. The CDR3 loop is CASSSDRGLGNNYGYTF. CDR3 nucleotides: TGCGCCAGCAGCTCGGACAGGGGCCTTGGTAATAACTATGGCTACACCTTC. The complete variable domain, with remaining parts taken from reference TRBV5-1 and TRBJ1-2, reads KAGVTQTPRYLIKTRGQQVTLSCSPISGHRSVSWYQQTPGQGLQFLFEYFSETQRNKGNFPGRFSGRQFSNSRSEMNVSTLELGDSALYLCASSSDRGLGNNYGYTFGSGTRLTVV.

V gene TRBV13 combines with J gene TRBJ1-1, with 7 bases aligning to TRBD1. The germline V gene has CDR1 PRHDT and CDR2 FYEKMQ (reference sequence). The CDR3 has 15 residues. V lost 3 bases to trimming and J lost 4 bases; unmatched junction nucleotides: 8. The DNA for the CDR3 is TGTGCCAGCAGCTTTCTGACAGGGCAGGGCACTGAAGCTTTCTTT. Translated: CASSFLTGQGTEAFF. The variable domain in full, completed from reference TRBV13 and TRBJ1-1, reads AAGVIQSPRHLIKEKRETATLKCYPIPRHDTVYWYQQGPGQDPQFLISFYEKMQSDKGSIPDRFSAQQFSDYHSELNMSSLELGDSALYFCASSFLTGQGTEAFFGQGTRLTVV.

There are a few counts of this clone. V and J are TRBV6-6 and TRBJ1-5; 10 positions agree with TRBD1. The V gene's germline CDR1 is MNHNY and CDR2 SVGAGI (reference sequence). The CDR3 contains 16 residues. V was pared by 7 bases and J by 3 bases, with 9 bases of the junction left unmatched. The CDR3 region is CASNPGTGVFNQPQHF. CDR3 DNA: TGTGCCAGCAATCCGGGGACAGGGGTTTTCAATCAGCCCCAGCATTTT.

The CDR3 DNA reads as TGTGCCAGCAGTTTAACCGGGACAGGGGTCCATGAGCAGTTCTTC. It specifies CASSLTGTGVHEQFF. This chain joins TRBV6-5 and TRBJ2-1, with 10 positions matching TRBD1. Per germline, CDR1 MNHEY and CDR2 SVGAGI. After removal of 4 bases from V and 8 bases from J, the junction contained 8 bases not matched to a gene. There are 15 residues in the CDR3.

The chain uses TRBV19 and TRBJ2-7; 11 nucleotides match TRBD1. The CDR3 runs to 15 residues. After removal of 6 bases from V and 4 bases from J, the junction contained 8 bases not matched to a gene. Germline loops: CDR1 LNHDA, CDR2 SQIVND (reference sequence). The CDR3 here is CASSAGTGGTYEQYF. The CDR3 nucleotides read TGTGCCAGTAGCGCGGGGACAGGGGGTACATACGAGCAGTACTTC.

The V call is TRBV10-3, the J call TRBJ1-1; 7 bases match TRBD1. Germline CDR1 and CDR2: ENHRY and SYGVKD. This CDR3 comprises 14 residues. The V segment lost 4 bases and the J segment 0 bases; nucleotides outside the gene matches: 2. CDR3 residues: CAISGQGLNTEAFF. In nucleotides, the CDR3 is TGTGCCATCAGTGGACAGGGATTGAACACTGAAGCTTTCTTT.

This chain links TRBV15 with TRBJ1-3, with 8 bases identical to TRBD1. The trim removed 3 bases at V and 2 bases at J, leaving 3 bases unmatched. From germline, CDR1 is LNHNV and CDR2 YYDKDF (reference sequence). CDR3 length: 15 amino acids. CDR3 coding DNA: TGTGCCACCAGCAGCCTACAGGGGGCTGGAAACACCATATATTTT. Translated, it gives CATSSLQGAGNTIYF.

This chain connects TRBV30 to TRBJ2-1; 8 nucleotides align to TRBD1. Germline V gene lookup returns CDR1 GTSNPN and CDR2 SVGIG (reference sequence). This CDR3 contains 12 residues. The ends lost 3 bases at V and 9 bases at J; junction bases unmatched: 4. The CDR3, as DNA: TGTGCCTGGAGGCAAACAGGGGGTGAGCAGTTCTTC. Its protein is CAWRQTGGEQFF.

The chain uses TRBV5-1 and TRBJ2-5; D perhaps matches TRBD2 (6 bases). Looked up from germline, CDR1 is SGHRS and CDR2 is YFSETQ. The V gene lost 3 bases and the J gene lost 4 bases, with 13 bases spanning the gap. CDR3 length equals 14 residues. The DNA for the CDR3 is TGCGCCAGCAGCTCCCGGGGGAATAGAGAGACCCAGTACTTC. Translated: CASSSRGNRETQYF.

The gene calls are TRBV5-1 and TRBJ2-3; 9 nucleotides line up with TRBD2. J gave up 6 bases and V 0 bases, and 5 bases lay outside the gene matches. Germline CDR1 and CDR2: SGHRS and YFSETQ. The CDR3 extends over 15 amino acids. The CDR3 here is CASSLVAGGPDTQYF. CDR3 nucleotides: TGCGCCAGCAGCTTGGTTGCGGGGGGGCCTGATACGCAGTATTTT.